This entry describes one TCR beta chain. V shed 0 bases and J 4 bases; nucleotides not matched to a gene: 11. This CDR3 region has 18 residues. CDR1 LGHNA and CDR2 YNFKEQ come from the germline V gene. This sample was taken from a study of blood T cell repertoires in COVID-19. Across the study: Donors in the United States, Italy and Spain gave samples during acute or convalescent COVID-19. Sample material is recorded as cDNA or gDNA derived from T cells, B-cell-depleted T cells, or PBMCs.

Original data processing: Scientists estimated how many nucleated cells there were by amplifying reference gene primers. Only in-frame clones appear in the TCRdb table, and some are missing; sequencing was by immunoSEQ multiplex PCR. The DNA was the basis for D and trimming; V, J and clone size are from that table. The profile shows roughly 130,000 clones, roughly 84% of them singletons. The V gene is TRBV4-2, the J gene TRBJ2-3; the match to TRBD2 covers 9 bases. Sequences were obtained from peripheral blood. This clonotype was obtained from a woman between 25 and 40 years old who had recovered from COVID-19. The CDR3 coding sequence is TGTGCCAGCAGCCAAGATCTCGGCGGGAGGGCCCGGGCAGATACGCAGTATTTT. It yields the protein CASSQDLGGRARADTQYF.